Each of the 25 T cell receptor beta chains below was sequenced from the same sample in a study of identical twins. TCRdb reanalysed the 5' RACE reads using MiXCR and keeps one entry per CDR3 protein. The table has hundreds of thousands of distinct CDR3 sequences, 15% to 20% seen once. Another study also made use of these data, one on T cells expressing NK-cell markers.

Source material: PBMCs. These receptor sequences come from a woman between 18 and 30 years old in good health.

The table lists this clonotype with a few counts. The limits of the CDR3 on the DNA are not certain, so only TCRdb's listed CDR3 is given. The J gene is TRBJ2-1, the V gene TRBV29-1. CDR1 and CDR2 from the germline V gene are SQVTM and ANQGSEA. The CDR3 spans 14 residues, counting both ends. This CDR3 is CSVEAIFSVPEQFF.

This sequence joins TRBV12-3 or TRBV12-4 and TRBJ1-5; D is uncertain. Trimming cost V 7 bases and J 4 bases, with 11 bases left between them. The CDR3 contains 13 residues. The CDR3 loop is CASTPDANQPQHF. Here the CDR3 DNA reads TGTGCCAGCACTCCGGATGCAAATCAGCCCCAGCATTTT.

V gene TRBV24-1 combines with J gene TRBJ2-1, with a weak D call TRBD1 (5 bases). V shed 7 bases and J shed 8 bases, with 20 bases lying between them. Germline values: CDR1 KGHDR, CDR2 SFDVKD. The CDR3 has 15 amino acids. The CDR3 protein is CATRHRPHRSHEQFF. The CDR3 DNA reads TGTGCCACCAGACACCGACCTCACAGGTCCCATGAGCAGTTCTTC.

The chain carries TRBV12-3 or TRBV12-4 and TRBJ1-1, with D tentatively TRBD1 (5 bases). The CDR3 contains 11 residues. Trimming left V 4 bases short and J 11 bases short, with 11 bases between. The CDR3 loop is CASSSGGDAFF. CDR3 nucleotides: TGTGCCAGCAGTTCCGGGGGAGACGCTTTCTTT.

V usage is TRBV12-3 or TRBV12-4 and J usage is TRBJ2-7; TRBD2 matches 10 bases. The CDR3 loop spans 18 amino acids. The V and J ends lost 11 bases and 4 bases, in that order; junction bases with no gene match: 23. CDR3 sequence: CAFSFYLYSGRYGYEQYF. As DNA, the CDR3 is TGTGCCTTCAGTTTTTACCTTTATAGCGGGAGGTATGGGTACGAGCAGTACTTC.

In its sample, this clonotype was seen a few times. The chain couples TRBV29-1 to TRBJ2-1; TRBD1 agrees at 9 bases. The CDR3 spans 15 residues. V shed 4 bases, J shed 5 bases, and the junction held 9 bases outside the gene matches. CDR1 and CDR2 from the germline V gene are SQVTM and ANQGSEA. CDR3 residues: CSVAEGGTGHNEQFF. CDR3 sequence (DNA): TGCAGCGTTGCGGAGGGTGGGACAGGGCACAATGAGCAGTTCTTC.

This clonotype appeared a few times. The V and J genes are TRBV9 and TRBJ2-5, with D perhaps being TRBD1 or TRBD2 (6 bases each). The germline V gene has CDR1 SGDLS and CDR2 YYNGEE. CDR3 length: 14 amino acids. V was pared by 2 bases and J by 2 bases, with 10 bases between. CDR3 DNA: TGTGCCAGCAGCGTTAGGGGGGAGCAAGAGACCCAGTACTTC. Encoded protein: CASSVRGEQETQYF.

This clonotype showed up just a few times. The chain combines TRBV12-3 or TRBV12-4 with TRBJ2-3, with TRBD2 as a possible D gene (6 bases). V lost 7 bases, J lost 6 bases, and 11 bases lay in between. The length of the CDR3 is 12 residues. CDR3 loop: CASTFRGDTQYF. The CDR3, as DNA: TGTGCCAGCACCTTTCGGGGGGATACGCAGTATTTT.

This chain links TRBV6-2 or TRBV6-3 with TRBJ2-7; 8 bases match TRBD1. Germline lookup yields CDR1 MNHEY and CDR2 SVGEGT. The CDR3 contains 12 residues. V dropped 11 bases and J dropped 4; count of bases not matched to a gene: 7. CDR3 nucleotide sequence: TGTGCCGTTGGACAGGGAGTATACGAGCAGTACTTC. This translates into CAVGQGVYEQYF.

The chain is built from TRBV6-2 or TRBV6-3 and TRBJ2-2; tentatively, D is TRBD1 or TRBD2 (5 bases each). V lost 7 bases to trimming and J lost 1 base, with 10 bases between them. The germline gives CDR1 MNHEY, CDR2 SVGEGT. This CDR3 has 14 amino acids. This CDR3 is CASNQGVNTGELFF. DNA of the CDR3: TGTGCCAGCAATCAGGGAGTGAACACCGGGGAGCTGTTTTTT.

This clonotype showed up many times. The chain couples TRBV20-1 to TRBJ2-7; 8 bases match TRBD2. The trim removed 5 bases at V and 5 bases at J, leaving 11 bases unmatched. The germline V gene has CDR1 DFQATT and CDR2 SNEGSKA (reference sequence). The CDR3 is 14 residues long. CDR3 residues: CSALGGGLRNEQYF. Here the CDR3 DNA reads TGCAGTGCTTTGGGCGGGGGGCTAAGGAACGAGCAGTACTTC.

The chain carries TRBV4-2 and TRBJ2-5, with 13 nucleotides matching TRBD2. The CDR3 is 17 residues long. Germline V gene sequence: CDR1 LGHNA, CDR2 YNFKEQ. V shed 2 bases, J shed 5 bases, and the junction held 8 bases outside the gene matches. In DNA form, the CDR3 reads TGTGCCAGCAGCCAACCTACTAGCGGGGGGGCCGTCGAGACCCAGTACTTC. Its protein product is CASSQPTSGGAVETQYF.

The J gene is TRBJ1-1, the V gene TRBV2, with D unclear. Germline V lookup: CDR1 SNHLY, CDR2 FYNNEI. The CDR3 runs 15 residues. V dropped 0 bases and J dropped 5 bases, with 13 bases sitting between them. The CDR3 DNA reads TGTGCCAGCAGTGAAGCGCTGGCGAAGGGTACTGAAGCTTTCTTT. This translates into CASSEALAKGTEAFF. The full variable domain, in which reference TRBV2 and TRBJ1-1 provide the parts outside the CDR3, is EPEVTQTPSHQVTQMGQEVILRCVPISNHLYFYWYRQILGQKVEFLVSFYNNEISEKSEIFDDQFSVERPDGSNFTLKIRSTKLEDSAMYFCASSEALAKGTEAFFGQGTRLTVV.

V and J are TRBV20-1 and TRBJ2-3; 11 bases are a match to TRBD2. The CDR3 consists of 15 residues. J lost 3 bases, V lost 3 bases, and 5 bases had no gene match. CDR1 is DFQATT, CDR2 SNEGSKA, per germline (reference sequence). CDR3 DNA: TGCAGTGCTAGCGACTCTAGCGGGGGGACAGATACGCAGTATTTT. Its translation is CSASDSSGGTDTQYF.

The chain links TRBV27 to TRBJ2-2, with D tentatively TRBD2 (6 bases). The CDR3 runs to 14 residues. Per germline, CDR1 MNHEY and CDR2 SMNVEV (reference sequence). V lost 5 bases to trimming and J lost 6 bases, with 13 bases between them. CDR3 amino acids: CASSRTTSAGELFF. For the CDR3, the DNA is TGTGCCAGCAGTCGGACTACTTCCGCCGGGGAGCTGTTTTTT.

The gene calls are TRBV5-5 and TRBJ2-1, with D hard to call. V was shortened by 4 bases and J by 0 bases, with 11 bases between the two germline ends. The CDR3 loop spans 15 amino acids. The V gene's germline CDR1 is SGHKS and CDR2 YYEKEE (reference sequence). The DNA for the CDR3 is TGTGCCAGCAGCGATTCGGGTGCCTCCTACAATGAGCAGTTCTTC. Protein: CASSDSGASYNEQFF.

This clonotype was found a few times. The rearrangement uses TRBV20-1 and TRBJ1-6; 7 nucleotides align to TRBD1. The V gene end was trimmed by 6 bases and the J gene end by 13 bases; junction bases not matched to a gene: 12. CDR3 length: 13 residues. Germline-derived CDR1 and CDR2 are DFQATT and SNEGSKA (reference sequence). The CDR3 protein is CSARGSKFGPLHF. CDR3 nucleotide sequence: TGCAGTGCCAGGGGGAGTAAGTTTGGCCCCCTCCACTTT.

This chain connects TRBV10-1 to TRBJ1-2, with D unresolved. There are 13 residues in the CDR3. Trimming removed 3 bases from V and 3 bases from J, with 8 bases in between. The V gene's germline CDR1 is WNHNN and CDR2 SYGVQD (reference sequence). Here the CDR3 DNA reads TGCGCCAGCAGTGAAGGGAGATACTATGGCTACACCTTC. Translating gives CASSEGRYYGYTF.

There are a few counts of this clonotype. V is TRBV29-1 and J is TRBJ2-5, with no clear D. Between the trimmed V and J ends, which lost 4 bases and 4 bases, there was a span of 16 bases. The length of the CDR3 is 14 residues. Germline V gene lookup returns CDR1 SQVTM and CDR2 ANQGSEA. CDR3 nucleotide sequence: TGCAGCGTTGTATCCCCGAAGTTGGGAGAGACCCAGTACTTC. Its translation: CSVVSPKLGETQYF.

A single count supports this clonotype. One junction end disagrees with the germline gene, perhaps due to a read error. CDR3 in DNA: TGTGCCAGCAGCTTACTAGCGGGCGCCTACAATGACCAGTTCTTC. The encoded protein is CASSLLAGAYNDQFF. The chain has TRBV7-9 and TRBJ2-1, with 8 bases aligning to TRBD2. This CDR3 is 15 amino acids long. Germline lookup yields CDR1 SEHNR and CDR2 FQNEAQ (reference sequence).

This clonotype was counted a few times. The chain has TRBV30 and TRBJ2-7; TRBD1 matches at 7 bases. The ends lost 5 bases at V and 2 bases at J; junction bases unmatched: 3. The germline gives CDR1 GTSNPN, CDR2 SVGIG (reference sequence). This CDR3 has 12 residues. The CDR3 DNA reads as TGTGCCTGGGCCGGGACAGCCTACGAGCAGTACTTC. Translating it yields CAWAGTAYEQYF. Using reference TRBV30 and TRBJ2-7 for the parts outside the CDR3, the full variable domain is SQTIHQWPATLVQPVGSPLSLECTVEGTSNPNLYWYRQAAGRGLQLLFYSVGIGQISSEVPQNLSASRPQDRQFILSSKKLLLSDSGFYLCAWAGTAYEQYFGPGTRLTVT.

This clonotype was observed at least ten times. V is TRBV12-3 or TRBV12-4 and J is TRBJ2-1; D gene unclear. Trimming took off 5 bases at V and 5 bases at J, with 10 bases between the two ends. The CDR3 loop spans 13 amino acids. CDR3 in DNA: TGTGCCAGCAGTCTACAACAGAACAATGAGCAGTTCTTC. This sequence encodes CASSLQQNNEQFF.

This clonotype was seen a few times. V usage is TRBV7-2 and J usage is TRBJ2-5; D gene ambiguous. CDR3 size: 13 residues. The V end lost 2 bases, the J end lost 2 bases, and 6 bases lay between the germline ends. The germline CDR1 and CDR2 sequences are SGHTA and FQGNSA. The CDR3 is CASSLYFQETQYF. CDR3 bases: TGTGCCAGCAGCTTATACTTTCAAGAGACCCAGTACTTC.

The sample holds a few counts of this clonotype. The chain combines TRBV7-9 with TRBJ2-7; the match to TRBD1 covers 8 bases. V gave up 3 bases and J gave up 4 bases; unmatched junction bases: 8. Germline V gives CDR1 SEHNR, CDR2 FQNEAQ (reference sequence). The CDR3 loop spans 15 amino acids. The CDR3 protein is CASSFLTGATYEQYF. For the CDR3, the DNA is TGTGCCAGCAGCTTTTTGACAGGGGCGACTTACGAGCAGTACTTC. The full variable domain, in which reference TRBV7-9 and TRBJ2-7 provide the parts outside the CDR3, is DTGVSQNPRHKITKRGQNVTFRCDPISEHNRLYWYRQTLGQGPEFLTYFQNEAQLEKSRLLSDRFSAERPKGSFSTLEIQRTEQGDSAMYLCASSFLTGATYEQYFGPGTRLTVT.

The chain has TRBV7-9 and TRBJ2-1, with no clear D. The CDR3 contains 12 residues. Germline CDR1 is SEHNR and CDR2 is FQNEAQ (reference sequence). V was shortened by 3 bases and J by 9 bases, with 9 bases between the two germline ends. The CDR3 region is CASSLPSGEQFF. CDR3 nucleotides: TGTGCCAGCAGCTTGCCTAGTGGTGAGCAGTTCTTC.